This is a list of T cell receptor beta chains from one sample in a study of blood T cell repertoires in COVID-19. The assay was immunoSEQ multiplex PCR, and TCRdb's table has in-frame clones only and misses some. The sample holds under 200,000 clones, 80% to 85% seen once. The sequenced sample was peripheral blood. All receptors derive from a woman aged 80 or over with active or convalescent COVID-19. Each CDR3 is given with its conserved first and last residue. Fields, in order: V gene, D gene, J gene, clone size, CDR3 DNA, CDR3 protein. The D gene is left open where the match is weak. Clone size is stated in some rows and not others, as once, few, many or a class when expanded.

>TRBV16|NA|TRBJ2-7|NA
TGTGCCAGCAGCCAATCTTGGTCCGGGATCTACGAGCAGTACTTC
CASSQSWSGIYEQYF
>TRBV7-2|NA|TRBJ2-3|NA
TGTGCCAGCAGCCCCAGTCGTCTCAGCACAGATACGCAGTATTTT
CASSPSRLSTDTQYF
>TRBV5-1|TRBD2|TRBJ2-3|NA
TGCGCCAGCAGCACTACTAGCGGGGGGCCCACAGATACGCAGTATTTT
CASSTTSGGPTDTQYF
>TRBV7-8|NA|TRBJ1-1|NA
TGTGCCAGCAGCCCCTACAGGACCGGAATATCTGAAGCTTTCTTT
CASSPYRTGISEAFF
>TRBV7-2|TRBD2|TRBJ2-7|few
TGTGCCAGCAGCCCGGGACTAGCGGTCTACGAGCAGTACTTC
CASSPGLAVYEQYF
>TRBV5-1|NA|TRBJ1-1|NA
TGCGCCAGCAGCTTGGCGGGTGGAAACAACATGAACACTGAAGCTTTCTTT
CASSLAGGNNMNTEAFF
>TRBV14|NA|TRBJ1-1|NA
TGTGCCAGCAGCCTTTTCACGACAGTCCAGAACACTGAAGCTTTCTTT
CASSLFTTVQNTEAFF
>TRBV24-1|NA|TRBJ2-7|NA
TGTGCCGGTGGGCAGTGTGACGAGCAGTACTTC
CAGGQCDEQYF
>TRBV9|NA|TRBJ2-3|NA
TGTGCCAGCAGCGTAGCCCCGAGGGACACAGATACGCAGTATTTT
CASSVAPRDTDTQYF
>TRBV6-2/TRBV6-3|TRBD1|TRBJ2-5|NA
TGTGCCAGCAGTTACGGACAGGGGTGGCAAGAGACCCAGTACTTC
CASSYGQGWQETQYF
>TRBV25-1|TRBD1|TRBJ2-7|NA
TGTGCCAGCAGTGTTCTCCGGACAGGGGGCTCCTACGAGCAGTACTTC
CASSVLRTGGSYEQYF
>TRBV21-1|NA|TRBJ1-2|NA
TGTGCCAGCAGCAAAGCTTCCTCCAGGGGGCGTTATGGCTACACCTTC
CASSKASSRGRYGYTF
>TRBV19|NA|TRBJ2-3|NA
TGTGCCAGTAGTATAGCGGTTGCGGCCTCTAGCACAGATACGCAGTATTTT
CASSIAVAASSTDTQYF
>TRBV7-2|TRBD2|TRBJ2-5|NA
TGTGCCAGCAGCCTACTGCTAGCGGGGGCCGGGAAGACCCAGTACTTC
CASSLLLAGAGKTQYF
>TRBV27|TRBD1|TRBJ2-1|NA
TGTGCCAGCAGCCTCAGGGGGCCCAGATACAATGAGCAGTTCTTC
CASSLRGPRYNEQFF
>TRBV19|TRBD1|TRBJ2-3|NA
TGTGCCAGTAGTATAGGCAGAGGACAGGGGCGGGCAGATACGCAGTATTTT
CASSIGRGQGRADTQYF
>TRBV12-3/TRBV12-4|TRBD2|TRBJ2-3|NA
TGTGCCAGCAGCTGGAAACTAGCGGGAACGCAGTATTTT
CASSWKLAGTQYF
>TRBV6-5|NA|TRBJ2-4|NA
TGTGCCAGCACTTCAGGGGAAGTTGGCAAAAACATTCAGTACTTC
CASTSGEVGKNIQYF
>TRBV5-1|TRBD1|TRBJ2-7|NA
TGCGCCAGCGCAGGACAGGGAGTTTCCTACGAGCAGTACTTC
CASAGQGVSYEQYF
>TRBV30|NA|TRBJ2-1|NA
TGTGCCTGGAGACAGGGCCCCGAGAACTACAATGAGCAGTTCTTC
CAWRQGPENYNEQFF
>TRBV5-1|TRBD1|TRBJ2-7|once
TGCGCCAGCAGCTTGACACAGGACAGGGGGGGTCACGAGCAGTACTTC
CASSLTQDRGGHEQYF
>TRBV6-6|NA|TRBJ2-7|few
TGTGCCAGCAGTTACTCGACCACCCTAAGAGGCGAGCAGTACTTC
CASSYSTTLRGEQYF